The T cell receptor beta chain described here comes from a study of OX40 agonist ivuxolimab in advanced cancers. About the research overall: Averaging about 60 years in age, with a range of roughly 20 to 90, the cohort was approximately 83% male.

CDR1 is MNHNS and CDR2 is SASEGT in the germline V gene. V trimming: 4 bases; J trimming: 0 bases; junction bases outside the gene matches: 12. There are 18 residues in the CDR3. Profiled with immunoSEQ multiplex PCR; TCRdb holds only in-frame clones, not every one. This table holds tens of thousands of clones, 89% found once. This receptor was obtained from an adult with an advanced solid tumor such as melanoma, head and neck, liver or kidney cancer. Sequencing was performed on CD4+ or CD8+ T cells sorted from blood, taken in a trial of the OX40 agonist ivuxolimab. The chain has TRBV6-1 and TRBJ1-5; 7 bases are a match to TRBD1. The CDR3 loop reads CASSGQSTGTVSNQPQHF. As DNA, the CDR3 is TGTGCCAGCAGTGGACAGTCTACCGGGACAGTTAGCAATCAGCCCCAGCATTTT.